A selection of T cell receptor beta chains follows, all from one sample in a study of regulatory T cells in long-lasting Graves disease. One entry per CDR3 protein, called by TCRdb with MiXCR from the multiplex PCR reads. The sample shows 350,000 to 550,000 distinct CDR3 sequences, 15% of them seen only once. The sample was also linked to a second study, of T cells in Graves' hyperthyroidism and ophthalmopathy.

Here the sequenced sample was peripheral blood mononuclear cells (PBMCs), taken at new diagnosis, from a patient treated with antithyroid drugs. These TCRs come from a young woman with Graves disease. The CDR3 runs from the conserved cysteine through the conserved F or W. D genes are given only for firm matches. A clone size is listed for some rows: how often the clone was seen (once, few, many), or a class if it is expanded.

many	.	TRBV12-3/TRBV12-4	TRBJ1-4	CASSPVGGDEKLFF	TGTGCCAGCAGTCCAGTGGGGGGAGATGAAAAACTGTTTTTT
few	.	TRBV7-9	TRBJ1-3	CASSLRVTDGNTIYF	TGTGCCAGCAGCCTCCGGGTAACGGATGGAAACACCATATATTTT
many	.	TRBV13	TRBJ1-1	CASSLGPFELNTEAFF	TGTGCCAGCAGCTTAGGCCCCTTCGAACTTAACACTGAAGCTTTCTTT
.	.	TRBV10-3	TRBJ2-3	CAISSPGADTQYF	TGTGCCATCAGTTCCCCAGGGGCAGATACGCAGTATTTT
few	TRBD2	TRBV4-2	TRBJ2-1	CASSQSGLAGGRGDEQFF	TGTGCCAGCAGCCAAAGCGGCCTAGCGGGAGGGAGGGGCGATGAGCAGTTCTTC
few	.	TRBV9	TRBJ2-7	CASSPRDRVDYEQYF	TGTGCCAGCAGCCCTCGGGACCGCGTGGACTACGAGCAGTACTTC
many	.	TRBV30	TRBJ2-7	CASYGDYPYEQYF	TGTGCCTCATACGGTGACTATCCCTACGAGCAGTACTTC
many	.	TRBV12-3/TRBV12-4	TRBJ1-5	CASSFRGFGQPQHF	TGTGCCAGCAGTTTTAGGGGATTTGGTCAGCCCCAGCATTTT
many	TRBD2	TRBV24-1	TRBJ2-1	CATSDSVGLAGVNEQFF	TGTGCCACCAGTGATTCAGTCGGACTAGCGGGAGTCAATGAGCAGTTCTTC
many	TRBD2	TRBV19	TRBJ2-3	CASRSSGRTDTQYF	TGTGCCAGTAGAAGTAGCGGGAGAACAGATACGCAGTATTTT
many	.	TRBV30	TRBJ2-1	CAWSADRRYEQFF	TGTGCCTGGAGCGCTGACCGTAGGTATGAGCAGTTCTTC
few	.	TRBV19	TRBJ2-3	CASTPTGLTDTQYF	TGTGCCAGTACCCCTACGGGTCTCACAGATACGCAGTATTTT
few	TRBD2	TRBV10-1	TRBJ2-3	CASSGTSGRAGTDTQYF	TGCGCCAGCAGTGGAACTAGCGGGAGGGCCGGCACAGATACGCAGTATTTT
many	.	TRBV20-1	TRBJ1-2	CSARDLGGLPNYGYTF	TGCAGTGCTAGAGACCTAGGGGGATTACCTAACTATGGCTACACCTTC
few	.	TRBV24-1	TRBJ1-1	CATDGGTEAFF	TGTGCCACCGACGGGGGAACTGAAGCTTTCTTT
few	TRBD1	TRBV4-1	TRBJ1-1	CASSHKQGTFTEAFF	TGCGCCAGCAGCCACAAACAGGGGACTTTCACTGAAGCTTTCTTT
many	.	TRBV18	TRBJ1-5	CASSPIGSHQPQHF	TGTGCCAGCTCACCAATAGGGAGCCATCAGCCCCAGCATTTT
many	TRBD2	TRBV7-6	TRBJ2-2	CASSKARTSGNTGELFF	TGTGCCAGCAGCAAAGCCCGGACTAGCGGGAACACCGGGGAGCTGTTTTTT
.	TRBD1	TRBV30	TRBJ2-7	CARSTGAYEQYF	TGTGCCCGTTCTACAGGGGCCTACGAGCAGTACTTC
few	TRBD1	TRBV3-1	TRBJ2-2	CASSQGGQGRAGELFF	TGTGCCAGCAGCCAAGGAGGACAGGGGAGAGCCGGGGAGCTGTTTTTT
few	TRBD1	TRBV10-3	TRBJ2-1	CAISGQGPYNEQFF	TGTGCCATCTCCGGACAGGGCCCCTACAATGAGCAGTTCTTC
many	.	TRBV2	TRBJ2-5	CASTRAKETQYF	TGTGCCAGCACACGGGCGAAGGAGACCCAGTACTTC
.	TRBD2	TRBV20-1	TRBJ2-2	CSARGRSLAGGGYTGELFF	TGCAGTGCTAGAGGAAGGTCACTAGCGGGAGGGGGGTACACCGGGGAGCTGTTTTTT
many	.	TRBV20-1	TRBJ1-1	CSAGGPRGAFF	TGCAGTGCTGGGGGCCCGAGGGGAGCTTTCTTT
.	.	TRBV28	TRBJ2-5	CASSYLVETQYF	TGTGCCAGCAGCTACCTGGTGGAGACCCAGTACTTC
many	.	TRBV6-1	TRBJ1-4	CASSEDPGRDEKLFF	TGTGCCAGCAGTGAAGATCCAGGGAGGGATGAAAAACTGTTTTTT
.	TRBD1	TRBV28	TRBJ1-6	CASLTGNYNSPLHF	TGTGCCAGCCTGACAGGGAACTATAATTCACCCCTCCACTTT
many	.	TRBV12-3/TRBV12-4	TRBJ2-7	CASSPRPGRGGEQYF	TGTGCCAGCAGTCCTAGGCCGGGACGGGGAGGCGAGCAGTACTTC
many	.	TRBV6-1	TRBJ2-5	CASSEISASRETQYF	TGTGCCAGCAGTGAAATCTCGGCTAGCCGGGAGACCCAGTACTTC
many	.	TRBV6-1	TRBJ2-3	CASSRLFSTDTQYF	TGTGCCAGCAGTCGACTGTTTAGCACAGATACGCAGTATTTT
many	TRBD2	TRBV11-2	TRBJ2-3	CASSLLGGRDTQYF	TGTGCCAGCAGCTTATTGGGAGGGAGAGATACGCAGTATTTT
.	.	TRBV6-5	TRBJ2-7	CASSYSVAGTPYEQYF	TGTGCCAGCAGTTACTCAGTGGCGGGAACCCCCTACGAGCAGTACTTC
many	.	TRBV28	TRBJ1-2	CASSYGQSNYGYTF	TGTGCCAGCAGTTACGGGCAAAGTAACTATGGCTACACCTTC
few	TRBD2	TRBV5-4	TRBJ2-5	CASSLTSGRYQETQYF	TGTGCCAGCAGCCTTACTAGCGGTCGGTACCAAGAGACCCAGTACTTC
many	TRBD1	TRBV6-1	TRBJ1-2	CAARGGGYGYTF	TGTGCCGCCAGGGGGGGCGGATATGGCTACACCTTC
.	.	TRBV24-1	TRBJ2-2	CATSDYTGELFF	TGTGCCACCAGTGATTACACCGGGGAGCTGTTTTTT
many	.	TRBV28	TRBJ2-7	CASTRDYEQYF	TGTGCCAGCACCCGGGACTACGAGCAGTACTTC
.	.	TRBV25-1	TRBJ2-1	CASSIRGINEQFF	TGTGCCAGCAGTATCCGGGGTATTAATGAGCAGTTCTTC
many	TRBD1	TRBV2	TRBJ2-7	CASAGTGGNEQYF	TGTGCCAGCGCCGGGACAGGGGGTAACGAGCAGTACTTC
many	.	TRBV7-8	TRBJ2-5	CASSPIAHAPPGQETQYF	TGTGCCAGCAGCCCCATAGCGCACGCCCCACCCGGCCAAGAGACCCAGTACTTC